This T cell receptor (beta chain) was sequenced in a study of shared clonotypes between healthy human individuals. Some clones are missing from TCRdb's copy, which holds only in-frame ones; the method was immunoSEQ multiplex PCR. Of hundreds of thousands of clones in the sample, 55% to 75% were seen once. Study-wide results and limits: Between a few donors, naive CD4 clonotypes were shared at a level of approximately 5%.

This clone came up many times. The antigen remains undetermined. Everyone who donated was a Caucasian adult who lived in Nashville, Tennessee. Unmatched junction bases numbered 9, after V lost 0 bases and J lost 7 bases. Looked up from germline, CDR1 is SGHRS and CDR2 is YFSETQ. The CDR3 loop spans 17 amino acids. Sequencing input: memory CD4+ T cells sorted from blood. Specified subset: CD45RA-negative fraction. This sequence originates from a woman aged 30 to 39 in good health. This chain connects TRBV5-1 to TRBJ2-1, with 11 bases that match TRBD2. DNA of the CDR3: TGCGCCAGCAGCTTGGGGTTGACTAGCGGGATATATAATGAGCAGTTCTTC. Its translation is CASSLGLTSGIYNEQFF.